This TCR beta chain was retrieved from a study of patients and donors after allogeneic stem cell transplantation. The germline CDR1 and CDR2 sequences are SGDLS and YYNGEE. V lost 3 bases and J lost 8; bases outside the gene matches: 4. This CDR3 spans 13 amino acids. MiXCR, run by TCRdb on the RT-PCR reads, gives a single entry per CDR3 protein. The table shows some 880,000 distinct CDR3 sequences, with approximately 18% occurring only once. This clonotype was obtained from a human donor who was either an allogeneic HSCT recipient or a stem cell or donor lymphocyte infusion donor (not recorded which). It is not recorded whose cells these are; they may come from a transplant donor. The V call is TRBV9, the J call TRBJ2-3; 9 bases are shared with TRBD1. Specimen: blood, either unsorted or a sorted T cell fraction (not recorded which). CDR3 in DNA: TGTGCCAGCAGCGACTGGACAGGGGCTACGCAGTATTTT. It specifies CASSDWTGATQYF.